These 30 T cell receptor beta chains came from one sample sequenced in a study of Graves' ophthalmopathy and Graves' hyperthyroidism listed by TCRdb under 2018. These reads were obtained on an Illumina HiSeq 2000. TCR beta CDR3 regions were amplified from RNA transcripts for repertoire sequencing. The first round was an RT-PCR using HTBI primers with the Qiagen OneStep RT-PCR kit, and this first round was followed by a second-round multiplex PCR, then size selection and purification. The public reads were quality trimmed at Q25 with fastp and then assembled into clones with MiXCR by TCRdb, keeping productive beta chains. All rows with the same CDR3 protein become a single entry with the most common DNA and genes. For this sample there are 1 million to 1.3 million distinct CDR3 sequences; about 35% appear just once. The leading ten clones occupy roughly 10% of the sample. The sequenced material came from peripheral blood or thyroid tissue (not recorded which). The source of these receptors is an adult man with Graves' hyperthyroidism.

This clonotype was recorded at least ten times. The rearrangement links TRBV10-2 to TRBJ1-1, with D possibly matching TRBD1 (5 bases). Between the trimmed V and J ends, which lost 6 bases and 0 bases, there was a span of 17 bases. The germline CDR1 and CDR2 sequences are WSHSY and SAAADI. CDR3 length equals 16 residues. The CDR3 region is CASSGTDKFMNTEAFF. As DNA, the CDR3 is TGCGCCAGCAGCGGGACCGACAAATTCATGAACACTGAAGCTTTCTTT.

The rearrangement uses TRBV7-8 and TRBJ2-7; 7 bases are shared with TRBD1. J lost 6 bases, V lost 5 bases, and 13 bases had no gene match. This CDR3 is 15 amino acids long. Germline values: CDR1 SGHVS, CDR2 FQNEAQ. The DNA for the CDR3 is TGTGCCAGCAGCCTGCTCAGGGCTGCAGGGGGCGAGCAGTACTTC. This sequence encodes CASSLLRAAGGEQYF.

Many counts were recorded for this clonotype. The rearrangement links TRBV20-1 to TRBJ1-5; 8 nucleotides align to TRBD1. The J segment lost 2 bases and the V segment lost 6 bases, leaving 6 bases of the junction unmatched. This CDR3 comprises 14 residues. Germline V gene data show CDR1 as DFQATT and CDR2 as SNEGSKA (reference sequence). CDR3 loop: CSAPDRDGNQPQHF. CDR3 in DNA: TGCAGTGCGCCGGACAGGGATGGCAATCAGCCCCAGCATTTT.

J is TRBJ1-6 and V is TRBV7-9; TRBD1 agrees at 9 bases. J lost 8 bases, V lost 5 bases, and 7 bases had no gene match. From germline, CDR1 is SEHNR and CDR2 FQNEAQ (reference sequence). The CDR3 totals 15 residues. The CDR3 coding sequence is TGTGCCAGCAGCAACCGGGACAGGGATGATTCACCCCTCCACTTT. The encoded protein is CASSNRDRDDSPLHF.

This clonotype appeared many times. V and J are TRBV29-1 and TRBJ2-7; a possible D gene is TRBD1 (6 bases). The CDR3 has 13 residues. The germline gives CDR1 SQVTM, CDR2 ANQGSEA. The germline V and J ends were trimmed by 1 base and 3 bases, with 10 bases remaining between them. CDR3: CSVEGTDLYEQYF. For the CDR3, the DNA is TGCAGCGTTGAAGGGACAGATCTCTACGAGCAGTACTTC.

V usage is TRBV2 and J usage is TRBJ2-5; D is undetermined. V shed 1 base and J shed 4 bases, with 13 bases lying between them. The CDR3 consists of 15 residues. In germline, CDR1 is SNHLY, CDR2 FYNNEI. CDR3 coding DNA: TGTGCCAGCAGTGAAGTGTTAGGGTTAGGAGAGACCCAGTACTTC. It yields the protein CASSEVLGLGETQYF.

The sample holds many counts of this clonotype. V gene TRBV9 combines with J gene TRBJ1-5, with a possible D match to TRBD1 (6 bases). CDR3 length: 14 amino acids. Trimming left V 3 bases short and J 1 base short, with 8 bases between. Germline-derived CDR1 and CDR2 are SGDLS and YYNGEE. CDR3 in amino acids: CASSADRSNQPQHF. The CDR3 nucleotides read TGTGCCAGCAGCGCGGACAGAAGCAATCAGCCCCAGCATTTT.

This clonotype has only a few counts. This chain joins TRBV2 and TRBJ1-5; 9 nucleotides match TRBD1. J gave up 5 bases and V 6 bases, and 5 bases lay outside the gene matches. The CDR3 totals 14 residues. Germline V CDR1 and CDR2: SNHLY, FYNNEI. The CDR3 DNA is TGTGCCAGCAGGGGACAGGGCGATTATCAGCCCCAGCATTTT. This gives the protein CASRGQGDYQPQHF.

This clonotype was seen repeatedly, ten times or more. V gene TRBV4-3 combines with J gene TRBJ2-7; the D is unclear. The CDR3 runs to 14 residues. V lost 3 bases to trimming and J lost 1 base, with 10 bases between them. Germline V CDR1 and CDR2: LGHNA, YSLEER. DNA for the CDR3: TGCGCCAGCAGCCACTGGGTAGGGTCCTACGAGCAGTACTTC. Protein: CASSHWVGSYEQYF.

This clonotype was detected a few times. The genes are TRBV25-1 and TRBJ2-3, with 8 nucleotides matching TRBD1. This CDR3 comprises 15 residues. In germline, CDR1 is MGHDK, CDR2 SYGVNS. V gave up 9 bases and J gave up 4 bases; unmatched junction bases: 12. The CDR3 loop reads CARWHVTGVSDTQYF. The CDR3 DNA sequence: TGTGCCAGGTGGCACGTGACAGGGGTATCAGATACGCAGTATTTT.

This clonotype was detected only once. This chain joins TRBV20-1 and TRBJ2-7, with D possibly TRBD1 on 6 matching bases. Germline V gene data show CDR1 as DFQATT and CDR2 as SNEGSKA (reference sequence). This CDR3 region has 13 residues. Trimming stripped 4 bases from V and 4 bases from J, with 14 bases between. This CDR3 reads CSAKVQGDYEQYF. Written as DNA, the CDR3 is TGCAGTGCTAAGGTACAGGGTGATTACGAGCAGTACTTC.

This clonotype was seen repeatedly, ten times or more. The chain combines TRBV10-3 with TRBJ2-7; 8 bases align to TRBD2. Per germline, CDR1 ENHRY and CDR2 SYGVKD. J gave up 2 bases and V 3 bases, and 9 bases lay outside the gene matches. The CDR3 has 16 amino acids. The CDR3 DNA sequence: TGTGCCATCAGTGACCACAGGACTAGCTCGCCCTACGAGCAGTACTTC. Translation gives CAISDHRTSSPYEQYF.

The sample holds many counts of this clonotype. CDR3 DNA sequence: TGCAGTGCTCCGACAGGGTATGATGAAAAACTGTTTTTT. Its translation: CSAPTGYDEKLFF. This chain uses TRBV20-1 with TRBJ1-4; 7 bases align to TRBD1. The V segment lost 5 bases and the J segment 6 bases; nucleotides outside the gene matches: 6. The CDR3 is 13 residues long. Germline CDR1 is DFQATT and CDR2 is SNEGSKA (reference sequence).

This clonotype has ten or more counts. V is TRBV7-2 and J is TRBJ2-2, with TRBD2 matching over 9 bases. The CDR3 length is 16 residues. CDR1 is SGHTA, CDR2 FQGNSA, per germline. J lost 4 bases, V lost 3 bases, and 6 bases had no gene match. The CDR3 reads CASSFLAGSTTGELFF. The CDR3 DNA follows: TGTGCCAGCAGCTTTCTAGCGGGATCGACCACCGGGGAGCTGTTTTTT.

This clonotype occurred once. A read error is possible here, since a much larger clone lies one base away. Likely a read error: the CDR3 ends without its conserved phenylalanine or tryptophan. This chain connects TRBV2 to TRBJ2-5, with D perhaps TRBD2 (5 bases). Germline-derived CDR1 and CDR2 are SNHLY and FYNNEI. V was cut by 11 bases and J by 2 bases, with 18 bases left in between. The CDR3 extends over 14 amino acids. The CDR3 region is CAVNKAEKQETQYL. For the CDR3, the DNA is TGTGCCGTCAATAAAGCGGAGAAACAAGAGACCCAGTACCTC.

This sequence joins TRBV10-3 and TRBJ2-1, with D tentatively TRBD2 (7 bases). The CDR3 is made up of 14 amino acids. V lost 6 bases, J lost 9 bases, and 18 bases lay in between. CDR1 and CDR2 (germline): ENHRY, SYGVKD. DNA of the CDR3: TGTGCCATCAGGGCGGGGGCGGGACGGAGTGAGCAGTTCTTC. Encoded protein: CAIRAGAGRSEQFF.

The chain joins TRBV5-1 to TRBJ2-7; D is perhaps TRBD1 (5 bases). V lost 4 bases to trimming and J lost 7 bases, with 15 bases between them. Looked up from germline, CDR1 is SGHRS and CDR2 is YFSETQ. The CDR3 spans 13 residues. The CDR3 protein is CASSLQPAGEQYF. The DNA for the CDR3 is TGCGCCAGCAGCCTCCAACCGGCAGGGGAGCAGTACTTC. Filled out from reference TRBV5-1 and TRBJ2-7, the complete variable domain reads KAGVTQTPRYLIKTRGQQVTLSCSPISGHRSVSWYQQTPGQGLQFLFEYFSETQRNKGNFPGRFSGRQFSNSRSEMNVSTLELGDSALYLCASSLQPAGEQYFGPGTRLTVT.

A note on this clonotype: The germline gene is not matched at one end of the junction; a read error may be the cause. The chain combines TRBV5-6 with TRBJ2-7; D might be TRBD1 or TRBD2, each matching 5 bases. Germline assignment: CDR1 SGHDT and CDR2 YYEEEE. The CDR3 is 13 amino acids. As DNA, the CDR3 is TGTGCCAGCAGCTGGGACGTGGTCTACGATCAGTACTTC. It encodes CASSWDVVYDQYF. Drawing the rest from reference TRBV5-6 and TRBJ2-7, the complete variable domain is DAGVTQSPTHLIKTRGQQVTLRCSPKSGHDTVSWYQQALGQGPQFIFQYYEEEERQRGNFPDRFSGHQFPNYSSELNVNALLLGDSALYLCASSWDVVYDQYFGPGTRLTVT.

This rearrangement joins TRBV7-9 to TRBJ1-4; TRBD1 agrees at 9 bases. With 8 bases clipped from V and 6 bases from J, the junction kept 13 bases outside the gene matches. Germline V gene sequence: CDR1 SEHNR, CDR2 FQNEAQ (reference sequence). This CDR3 contains 16 residues. CDR3 protein: CASASLDRTGDEKLFF. In DNA, the CDR3 is TGTGCCAGCGCTTCGTTGGACCGGACAGGGGATGAAAAACTGTTTTTT.

The chain has TRBV11-2 and TRBJ2-7; D call uncertain. This CDR3 has 14 residues. V was pared by 1 base and J by 2 bases, with 9 bases between. Per the germline V gene, CDR1 is SGHAT and CDR2 is FQNNGV. The CDR3 sequence: CASSLGPPPYEQYF. DNA for the CDR3: TGTGCCAGCAGCTTAGGGCCTCCCCCCTACGAGCAGTACTTC.

In its sample, this clonotype was seen many times. This chain links TRBV7-9 with TRBJ2-7, with a weak D call TRBD1 (6 bases). The CDR3 totals 14 residues. CDR1 and CDR2 (germline): SEHNR, FQNEAQ (reference sequence). V lost 4 bases and J lost 1, with 11 bases in between. The CDR3 DNA is TGTGCCAGCAGCTCCAGGGGAAAGTCCTACGAGCAGTACTTC. Translating it yields CASSSRGKSYEQYF.

The chain links TRBV25-1 to TRBJ2-7; 9 bases match TRBD1. V was pared by 6 bases and J by 2 bases, with 11 bases of the junction left unmatched. Germline V lookup: CDR1 MGHDK, CDR2 SYGVNS. The CDR3 contains 16 residues. The DNA for the CDR3 is TGTGCCAGCAGCTTGGCCGGGACAGGGTACACCTACGAGCAGTACTTC. This codes for CASSLAGTGYTYEQYF.

There are many counts of this clonotype. The chain uses TRBV11-3 and TRBJ2-5, with 8 bases identical to TRBD2. V lost 5 bases, J lost 5 bases, and 10 bases stayed unmatched. The CDR3 has 15 residues. Germline V gene sequence: CDR1 SGHNT, CDR2 YENEEA. The CDR3 DNA is TGTGCCAGCAGCCCGGGAAGGGCGGGGGGCGAGACCCAGTACTTC. This sequence encodes CASSPGRAGGETQYF. Full variable domain (rest looked up from reference TRBV11-3 and TRBJ2-5): EAGVVQSPRYKIIEKKQPVAFWCNPISGHNTLYWYLQNLGQGPELLIRYENEEAVDDSQLPKDRFSAERLKGVDSTLKIQPAELGDSAVYLCASSPGRAGGETQYFGPGTRLLVL.

The CDR3 sequence is CAASPVNSGNTIYF. The CDR3 DNA sequence: TGTGCCGCCTCCCCAGTGAACTCTGGAAACACCATATATTTT. The V and J genes are TRBV10-3 and TRBJ1-3, with D unresolved. V lost 11 bases to trimming and J lost 0 bases, with 14 bases between them. Germline V lookup: CDR1 ENHRY, CDR2 SYGVKD. This CDR3 is built from 14 residues.

This clonotype was recorded many times. This chain joins TRBV29-1 and TRBJ2-2, with TRBD1 matching 10 bases. Per germline, CDR1 SQVTM and CDR2 ANQGSEA. The CDR3 runs 14 residues. After removal of 7 bases from V and 4 bases from J, the junction contained 6 bases not matched to a gene. The CDR3 loop reads CSARQGAGTGELFF. The CDR3 DNA is TGCAGCGCCCGACAGGGGGCTGGCACCGGGGAGCTGTTTTTT.

The V and J genes are TRBV2 and TRBJ2-1, with D uncertain. Trimming took off 4 bases at V and 4 bases at J, with 17 bases between the two ends. Germline values: CDR1 SNHLY, CDR2 FYNNEI. This CDR3 spans 16 amino acids. The CDR3 DNA is TGTGCCAGCAGTGTGGGCGGTGCGGTAGATTACAATGAGCAGTTCTTC. Residues: CASSVGGAVDYNEQFF.

The rearrangement uses TRBV15 and TRBJ2-5; 8 bases map to TRBD1. CDR3 length: 16 residues. Looked up from germline, CDR1 is LNHNV and CDR2 is YYDKDF (reference sequence). Trimming at V came to 2 bases and at J to 3 bases, leaving 8 bases not matched to a gene. DNA of the CDR3: TGTGCCACCAGCAGACCGGGGACAGGTTATGAAGAGACCCAGTACTTC. This translates into CATSRPGTGYEETQYF.

The chain links TRBV7-8 to TRBJ2-7; TRBD2 might be the D (6 bases). Germline V CDR1 and CDR2: SGHVS, FQNEAQ. The V end was cut by 2 bases, the J end by 3 bases, with 14 bases between. The CDR3 sequence is 15 residues long. Written as DNA, the CDR3 is TGTGCCAGCAGCTTATTTCACGGGAGAGACTACGAGCAGTACTTC. It is translated as CASSLFHGRDYEQYF. Together with reference TRBV7-8 and TRBJ2-7, the CDR3 gives the full variable domain: GAGVSQSPRYKVAKRGQDVALRCDPISGHVSLFWYQQALGQGPEFLTYFQNEAQLDKSGLPSDRFFAERPEGSVSTLKIQRTQQEDSAVYLCASSLFHGRDYEQYFGPGTRLTVT.

The chain couples TRBV10-3 to TRBJ2-5; 10 nucleotides line up with TRBD2. From germline, CDR1 is ENHRY and CDR2 SYGVKD. This CDR3 has 13 residues. Losses at the gene ends were 7 bases for V and 2 bases for J; bases not matched to a gene: 1. CDR3 sequence reads: CAIKLAGQETQYF. CDR3 in DNA: TGTGCCATCAAACTAGCGGGACAAGAGACCCAGTACTTC.

Notes on this clonotype: With a much larger clone just one base away, this may be a read error. The V gene is TRBV11-1, the J gene TRBJ1-4; possibly TRBD1 for D (5 bases). V shed 5 bases and J shed 0 bases, with 13 bases lying between them. This CDR3 comprises 16 residues. CDR1 and CDR2 from the germline V gene are SGHAT and FQDESV (reference sequence). CDR3 DNA: TGTGCCAGCAGCGCAACAGGAGGGGCAACTAATGAAAAACTGTTTTTT. It codes for CASSATGGATNEKLFF.